One T cell receptor (beta chain) is described in this entry. Antigen: not known. The data were taken from a study of cytotoxic CD8 clonotypes in ibrutinib-treated CLL. Study background: Among patients, some 25 responded partially and 2 completely; 14 then stayed remitted and roughly 12 progressed after median 68 months.

Overall study findings and caveats: Baseline-level clonality went beyond age-matched healthy donors and moved in step with circulating CD8+ T-cell counts. Public clonotypes were uncommon and contracted or stayed stable on treatment.

Per the germline V gene, CDR1 is KGHSH and CDR2 is LQKENI. The CDR3 sequence is 14 residues long. V dropped 0 bases and J dropped 5 bases, with 7 bases sitting between them. Data came from immunoSEQ multiplex PCR; TCRdb stores just in-frame clones and leaves some out. Among tens of thousands of clones listed, approximately 80% were seen once. The sequences come from PBMCs, collected at disease progression, from a patient treated with ibrutinib. This TCR came from a human donor with chronic lymphocytic leukemia. The chain employs TRBV18 and TRBJ2-2; D is unresolved. This chain's CDR3 is CASSPPTRTGELFF. DNA of the CDR3: TGTGCCAGCTCACCACCGACACGGACCGGGGAGCTGTTTTTT.